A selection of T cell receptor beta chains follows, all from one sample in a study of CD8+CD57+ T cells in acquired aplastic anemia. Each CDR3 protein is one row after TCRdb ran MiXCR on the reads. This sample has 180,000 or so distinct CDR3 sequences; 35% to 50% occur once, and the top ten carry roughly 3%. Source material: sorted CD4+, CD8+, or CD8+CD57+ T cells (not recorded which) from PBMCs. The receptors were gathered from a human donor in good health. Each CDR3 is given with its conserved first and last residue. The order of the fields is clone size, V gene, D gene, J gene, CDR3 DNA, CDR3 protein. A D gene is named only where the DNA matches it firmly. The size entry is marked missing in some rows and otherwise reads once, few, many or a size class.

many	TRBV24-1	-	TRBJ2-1	TGTGCCACCGGACTGCACAATGAGCAGTTCTTC	CATGLHNEQFF
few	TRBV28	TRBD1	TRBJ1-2	TGTGCCAGCAGCTCAATCGACAGGGTCGGGTATGGCTACACCTTC	CASSSIDRVGYGYTF
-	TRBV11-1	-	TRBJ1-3	TGTGCCAGCAGCTTAGGCCCTGGGAGGCTGTGCTCTGGAAACACCATATATTTT	CASSLGPGRLCSGNTIYF
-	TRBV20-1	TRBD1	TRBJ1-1	TGCAGTGCTAGAGATACCCCGGGACAGGGAAGGTACACTGAAGCTTTCTTT	CSARDTPGQGRYTEAFF
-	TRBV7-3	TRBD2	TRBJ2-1	TGTGCCAGCAGAAGAGGACTAGCGGGGGGCAATGAGCAGTTCTTC	CASRRGLAGGNEQFF
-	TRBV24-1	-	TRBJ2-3	TGTGCCACCAGTGATGCGGTAGCGACAGATACGCAGTATTTT	CATSDAVATDTQYF
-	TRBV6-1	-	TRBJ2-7	TGTGCCAGCAGTGATAGGGCGTTTGGAGAGCAGTACTTC	CASSDRAFGEQYF
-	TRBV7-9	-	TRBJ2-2	TGTGCCAGCAGCCGAGGGGAGCTGTTTTTT	CASSRGELFF
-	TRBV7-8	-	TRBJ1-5	TGTGCCAGCAGCTTAGCTCCCAATCAGCCCCAGCATTTT	CASSLAPNQPQHF
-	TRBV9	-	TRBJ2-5	TGTGCCAGCAGCGTAGGGGGAGGGGGCACGGAGACCCAGTACTTC	CASSVGGGGTETQYF